These 20 T cell receptor beta chains were all obtained from the same sample, sequenced in a study of blood T cell repertoires in COVID-19. Measured with immunoSEQ multiplex PCR; TCRdb has only the in-frame clones, and not every one. The sample shows under 300,000 clones, about 90% of them seen only once. Sequenced sample: PBMCs or T cells enriched from blood (not recorded which). These receptors all stem from a woman aged 18-30 years who had recovered from COVID-19.

V usage is TRBV5-5 and J usage is TRBJ2-7, with TRBD1 matching 11 bases. The germline CDR1 and CDR2 sequences are SGHKS and YYEKEE (reference sequence). Losses at the gene ends were 4 bases for V and 3 bases for J; bases not matched to a gene: 6. The length of the CDR3 is 15 residues. The CDR3 spells CASSITGTGGYEQYF. Written as DNA, the CDR3 is TGTGCCAGCAGCATTACCGGGACAGGGGGCTACGAGCAGTACTTC.

The genes are TRBV28 and TRBJ2-7; perhaps TRBD1 as D (5 bases). V dropped 8 bases and J dropped 3 bases, with 17 bases sitting between them. CDR1 is MDHEN and CDR2 is SYDVKM in the germline V gene. The CDR3 totals 14 residues. CDR3 protein: CASHGQDNRYEQYF. Written as DNA, the CDR3 is TGTGCCAGCCATGGTCAGGACAACCGCTACGAGCAGTACTTC.

The chain has TRBV19 and TRBJ1-1, with D unclear. CDR1 and CDR2 (germline): LNHDA, SQIVND (reference sequence). V was clipped by 8 bases and J by 0 bases, with 13 bases between them. The CDR3 consists of 14 residues. CDR3 DNA: TGTGCCAGTGGGTCCGGGATCATGAACACTGAAGCTTTCTTT. It yields the protein CASGSGIMNTEAFF.

For this clone: One end of the junction fails to match germline, which may point to a read error. The gene calls are TRBV7-7 and TRBJ2-7, with 8 bases fitting TRBD1. Germline V gene data show CDR1 as SSHAT and CDR2 as FNYEAQ (reference sequence). CDR3 length: 13 residues. The CDR3 region is CASSFGQGYEQYF. The CDR3 DNA reads TGTGCTAGCAGCTTCGGACAGGGCTACGAGCAGTACTTC.

The chain uses TRBV28 and TRBJ1-5; D is unresolved. The V end lost 5 bases, the J end lost 0 bases, and 14 bases lay between the germline ends. Germline V gene lookup returns CDR1 MDHEN and CDR2 SYDVKM. The CDR3 is 16 residues long. The CDR3 sequence is CASSPGGQVSNQPQHF. CDR3 nucleotide sequence: TGTGCCAGCAGTCCGGGCGGGCAGGTTAGCAATCAGCCCCAGCATTTT.

The chain carries TRBV7-3 and TRBJ1-1; 9 nucleotides line up with TRBD1. V trimming: 6 bases; J trimming: 6 bases; junction bases outside the gene matches: 5. Looked up from germline, CDR1 is SGHTA and CDR2 is FQGTGA. This CDR3 is built from 13 residues. CDR3 region: CASRQTGGAEAFF. Written as DNA, the CDR3 is TGTGCCAGCAGGCAGACAGGGGGGGCTGAAGCTTTCTTT.

V usage is TRBV27 and J usage is TRBJ1-2; D remains unclear. V lost 6 bases and J 4 bases, leaving 18 bases between the germline ends. CDR3 length: 15 amino acids. The germline gives CDR1 MNHEY, CDR2 SMNVEV (reference sequence). This chain's CDR3 is CASSRRGLLVYGYTF. The CDR3 DNA is TGTGCCAGCAGCCGGCGAGGCCTTCTGGTCTATGGCTACACCTTC.

The V and J genes are TRBV4-2 and TRBJ2-7; maybe TRBD2 (6 bases). The CDR3 runs 15 residues. Germline V gives CDR1 LGHNA, CDR2 YNFKEQ. V was clipped by 3 bases and J by 2 bases, with 14 bases between them. CDR3 DNA: TGTGCCAGCAGCCAGAGGAGGGAGGCAACCTACGAGCAGTACTTC. Its translation: CASSQRREATYEQYF.

Points on this clone: Other nucleotide sequences from this sample produce the same CDR3. The chain joins TRBV7-3 to TRBJ2-3, with 10 bases identical to TRBD2. The CDR3 is 16 amino acids. Germline lookup yields CDR1 SGHTA and CDR2 FQGTGA. V was pared by 5 bases and J by 5 bases, with 10 bases of the junction left unmatched. DNA of the CDR3: TGTGCCAGCAGCCCTGTAAGCGGGGGGGCCCGAGATACGCAGTATTTT. Translating it yields CASSPVSGGARDTQYF. The variable domain in full, with the rest retrieved from reference TRBV7-3 and TRBJ2-3, is GAGVSQTPSNKVTEKGKYVELRCDPISGHTALYWYRQSLGQGPEFLIYFQGTGAADDSGLPNDRFFAVRPEGSVSTLKIQRTERGDSAVYLCASSPVSGGARDTQYFGPGTRLTVL.

The chain uses TRBV5-1 and TRBJ2-5; perhaps TRBD1 as D (6 bases). Germline CDR1 is SGHRS and CDR2 is YFSETQ. The CDR3 length is 15 residues. Trimming cost V 3 bases and J 3 bases, with 15 bases left between them. The CDR3 DNA reads as TGCGCCAGCAGCTCGCGCTGGGGGCCTGAAGAGACCCAGTACTTC. Translated, it gives CASSSRWGPEETQYF.

The V and J genes are TRBV19 and TRBJ2-2; 7 nucleotides line up with TRBD1. The germline CDR1 and CDR2 sequences are LNHDA and SQIVND (reference sequence). V shed 8 bases, J shed 1 base, and the junction held 1 base outside the gene matches. The length of the CDR3 is 13 residues. CDR3 sequence reads: CASWTGNTGELFF. CDR3 coding DNA: TGTGCCAGTTGGACAGGGAACACCGGGGAGCTGTTTTTT.

This clone was picked up many times. V usage is TRBV4-1 and J usage is TRBJ2-5; 12 nucleotides align to TRBD2. The germline gives CDR1 MGHRA, CDR2 YSYEKL. This CDR3 comprises 17 residues. The trim removed 2 bases at V and 0 bases at J, leaving 4 bases unmatched. The CDR3 DNA reads TGCGCCAGCAGCCAACACACTAGCGGGGGGAACCAAGAGACCCAGTACTTC. This translates into CASSQHTSGGNQETQYF.

V is TRBV24-1 and J is TRBJ2-2; perhaps TRBD1 as D (5 bases). The CDR3 covers 19 residues. Germline CDR1 is KGHDR and CDR2 is SFDVKD. V was clipped by 5 bases and J by 0 bases, with 21 bases between them. The CDR3 is CATSAFRGRGSSNTGELFF. The CDR3 nucleotides read TGTGCCACCAGTGCGTTTAGGGGAAGAGGCAGTTCGAACACCGGGGAGCTGTTTTTT.

The V and J genes are TRBV5-5 and TRBJ1-2, with D possibly TRBD1 on 6 matching bases. V dropped 2 bases and J dropped 7 bases, with 15 bases sitting between them. The CDR3 contains 14 residues. The germline V gene has CDR1 SGHKS and CDR2 YYEKEE (reference sequence). The CDR3 nucleotides read TGTGCCAGCAGCTTTTTCGGCGCAGGGGCTGGCTACACCTTC. Amino acid sequence: CASSFFGAGAGYTF.

The chain employs TRBV6-2 or TRBV6-3 and TRBJ1-2, with 8 nucleotides matching TRBD1. In germline, CDR1 is MNHEY, CDR2 SVGEGT. The V segment lost 2 bases and the J segment 3 bases; nucleotides outside the gene matches: 8. The CDR3 runs 16 residues. In DNA form, the CDR3 reads TGTGCCAGCAGTTACCTTGCAGGGGGCTGGCACTATGGCTACACCTTC. Its translation: CASSYLAGGWHYGYTF.

The chain joins TRBV10-3 to TRBJ2-2; a possible D gene is TRBD1 (6 bases). The CDR3 runs 13 residues. Germline V gene sequence: CDR1 ENHRY, CDR2 SYGVKD. V was trimmed by 11 bases and J by 4 bases, leaving 14 bases between them. CDR3 bases: TGTGCCTTCCGGGACACGGGCACCGGGGAGCTGTTTTTT. It encodes CAFRDTGTGELFF.

Here the CDR3 DNA reads TGTGCCAGCTCATCTGACAGGGAGGTCGTCCACTACAATGAGCAGTTCTTC. It specifies CASSSDREVVHYNEQFF. The chain combines TRBV18 with TRBJ2-1; D may be TRBD1 (7 bases). Trimming cost V 5 bases and J 3 bases, with 20 bases left between them. CDR1 is KGHSH, CDR2 LQKENI, per germline. CDR3 length equals 17 residues. The whole variable domain, filled in from reference TRBV18 and TRBJ2-1, reads NAGVMQNPRHLVRRRGQEARLRCSPMKGHSHVYWYRQLPEEGLKFMVYLQKENIIDESGMPKERFSAEFPKEGPSILRIQQVVRGDSAAYFCASSSDREVVHYNEQFFGPGTRLTVL.

V and J are TRBV7-2 and TRBJ2-2; 10 bases align to TRBD2. This CDR3 has 14 residues. CDR1 is SGHTA and CDR2 is FQGNSA in the germline V gene. V lost 6 bases and J lost 6; bases outside the gene matches: 4. The CDR3, as DNA: TGTGCCAGCAGTTGGAGCGGGGGGGCCGGGGAGCTGTTTTTT. This gives the protein CASSWSGGAGELFF.

This rearrangement joins TRBV7-2 to TRBJ1-2; D gene uncertain. V lost 1 base, J lost 7 bases, and 13 bases lay in between. Germline values: CDR1 SGHTA, CDR2 FQGNSA. The CDR3 contains 14 residues. CDR3 amino acids: CASSLDRDSLGYTF. CDR3 DNA: TGTGCCAGCAGCTTAGATCGGGATTCTCTTGGCTACACCTTC.

V and J are TRBV24-1 and TRBJ2-1; 9 positions match TRBD2. The CDR3 spans 13 residues. Germline V lookup: CDR1 KGHDR, CDR2 SFDVKD. After removal of 5 bases from V and 8 bases from J, the junction contained 3 bases not matched to a gene. CDR3 in amino acids: CATSGGGAYEQFF. CDR3 coding DNA: TGTGCCACCAGTGGCGGGGGGGCCTATGAGCAGTTCTTC.